This is a list of T cell receptor beta chains from one sample in a study of cytotoxic CD8 clonotypes in ibrutinib-treated CLL. Generated by immunoSEQ multiplex PCR, the TCRdb table keeps only in-frame clones and is missing some. Counted here are about 160,000 clones, around 80% occurring once; the ten biggest clones make up around 4.5%. The material was PBMCs, obtained after 24 months of ibrutinib treatment. Source of these receptors: a human donor with chronic lymphocytic leukemia. Each CDR3 is given with its conserved first and last residue. Fields, in order: clone size, J gene, V gene, D gene, CDR3 protein, CDR3 DNA. The D gene is left open where the match is weak. Some rows mark clone size as missing; the rest say once, few, many or name a class of expanded clone.

. | TRBJ2-4 | TRBV18 | TRBD1 | CASSRTITGGITKNIQYF | TGTGCCAGCTCACGAACCATAACAGGGGGGATTACCAAAAACATTCAGTACTTC
. | TRBJ2-7 | TRBV9 | TRBD2 | CASSVDSGSSYEQYF | TGTGCCAGCAGCGTAGATAGCGGGAGCTCCTACGAGCAGTACTTC
. | TRBJ1-6 | TRBV5-1 | . | CASSLSLTDNSPLHF | TGCGCCAGCAGCTTGAGTTTAACGGACAATTCACCCCTCCACTTT
. | TRBJ1-6 | TRBV11-2 | . | CASTLTWKLKINSPLHF | TGTGCCAGCACTCTGACGTGGAAGTTGAAGATTAATTCACCCCTCCACTTT
. | TRBJ1-1 | TRBV7-3 | . | CASSLKRGTLGTEAFF | TGTGCCAGCAGCTTAAAAAGGGGGACCCTGGGGACTGAAGCTTTCTTT
. | TRBJ1-4 | TRBV19 | . | CASSARRGAGEKLFF | TGTGCCAGTAGTGCCCGTAGAGGGGCAGGTGAAAAACTGTTTTTT
. | TRBJ2-7 | TRBV27 | . | CASSSSSYNDRPREQYF | TGTGCCAGCAGTTCCTCCTCCTATAACGACCGTCCGCGCGAGCAGTACTTC
. | TRBJ1-2 | TRBV19 | . | CASRGRGDGYTF | TGTGCCAGCCGAGGTCGGGGGGATGGCTACACCTTC
. | TRBJ1-5 | TRBV6-1 | TRBD1 | CASSVSRGLSSNQPQHF | TGTGCCAGCAGTGTCAGCAGGGGGCTTTCGAGCAATCAGCCCCAGCATTTT
once | TRBJ2-5 | TRBV7-7 | TRBD2 | CASSLFPSGSETQYF | TGTGCTAGCAGCTTGTTTCCTAGCGGGAGTGAGACCCAGTACTTC
. | TRBJ2-7 | TRBV5-6 | . | CASSFSHEQYF | TGTGCCAGCAGCTTTTCCCACGAGCAGTACTTC
. | TRBJ1-2 | TRBV19 | . | CASSIRSSNYGYTF | TGTGCCAGTAGTATTCGCAGCTCTAACTATGGCTACACCTTC
. | TRBJ1-1 | TRBV28 | . | CASSSLQGHPAAFF | TGTGCCAGCAGTTCCCTACAAGGGCACCCGGCGGCTTTCTTT
. | TRBJ2-1 | TRBV19 | . | CASSIDYPGEQFF | TGTGCCAGTAGTATAGATTATCCAGGGGAGCAGTTCTTC
once | TRBJ1-2 | TRBV5-6 | . | CASSATRGSDYGYTF | TGTGCCAGCAGCGCAACGAGGGGTTCGGACTATGGCTACACCTTC
. | TRBJ2-2 | TRBV6-5 | . | CASTWGARNTGELFF | TGTGCCAGCACATGGGGGGCCAGGAACACCGGGGAGCTGTTTTTT
. | TRBJ2-2 | TRBV5-6 | . | CASSGGGPNTGELFF | TGTGCCAGCAGTGGAGGGGGCCCGAATACCGGGGAGCTGTTTTTT
. | TRBJ1-4 | TRBV2 | . | CASSGTATNEKLFF | TGTGCCAGCAGTGGGACAGCAACTAATGAAAAACTGTTTTTT
. | TRBJ1-2 | TRBV6-5 | . | CASSSKQGWGGYTF | TGTGCCAGCAGTTCTAAACAGGGTTGGGGTGGCTACACCTTC
. | TRBJ2-6 | TRBV7-9 | TRBD1 | CASSVTPGTGSSGANVLTF | TGTGCCAGCAGCGTTACACCCGGGACAGGGAGCTCTGGGGCCAACGTCCTGACTTTC
. | TRBJ1-4 | TRBV5-6 | . | CASSLPGGEKLFF | TGTGCCAGCAGCTTACCAGGTGGTGAAAAACTGTTTTTT
. | TRBJ2-7 | TRBV30 | . | CAWSGGQLAWGYEQYF | TGTGCCTGGAGTGGGGGGCAACTAGCATGGGGCTACGAGCAGTACTTC
. | TRBJ1-5 | TRBV10-3 | . | CATRGGSVRNQPQHF | TGTGCCACCAGGGGAGGCTCTGTCCGCAATCAGCCCCAGCATTTT
. | TRBJ1-1 | TRBV18 | . | CASSPLGSPEAFF | TGTGCCAGCTCACCTTTAGGCAGTCCTGAAGCTTTCTTT
. | TRBJ1-2 | TRBV9 | . | CASTTTGNYGYTF | TGTGCCAGCACCACTACAGGGAACTATGGCTACACCTTC
. | TRBJ2-7 | TRBV7-9 | TRBD2 | CASSSPPGGSSYEQYF | TGTGCCAGCAGCTCACCTCCCGGGGGGAGCTCCTACGAGCAGTACTTC
. | TRBJ2-3 | TRBV10-3 | TRBD1 | CAISESQGQLTDTQYF | TGTGCCATCAGTGAGTCTCAGGGACAGCTCACAGATACGCAGTATTTT
medium-sized | TRBJ1-5 | TRBV7-9 | . | CASSLPPQPQHF | TGTGCCAGCAGCTTGCCCCCCCAGCCCCAGCATTTT
. | TRBJ2-3 | TRBV11-3 | TRBD2 | CASSLEGGRPSTDTQYF | TGTGCCAGCAGCTTAGAGGGCGGGAGGCCCAGCACAGATACGCAGTATTTT
. | TRBJ1-5 | TRBV19 | . | CASSIRPSNQPQHF | TGTGCCAGTAGTATTAGGCCCAGCAATCAGCCCCAGCATTTT
. | TRBJ2-7 | TRBV28 | . | CASVEGGSYEQYF | TGTGCCAGCGTGGAGGGCGGGTCCTACGAGCAGTACTTC
. | TRBJ2-1 | TRBV18 | . | CASSPHEAYNEQFF | TGTGCCAGCTCACCGCATGAGGCGTACAATGAGCAGTTCTTC
. | TRBJ2-1 | TRBV27 | TRBD1 | CASRTGQGAYNEQFF | TGTGCCAGCAGAACCGGACAGGGGGCCTACAATGAGCAGTTCTTC
. | TRBJ2-7 | TRBV28 | . | CASSGGGGRNEQYF | TGTGCCAGCAGTGGAGGGGGCGGCAGAAACGAGCAGTACTTC
. | TRBJ1-5 | TRBV7-9 | . | CASSLLSGDQPQHF | TGTGCCAGCAGCCTACTATCAGGGGACCAGCCCCAGCATTTT
. | TRBJ1-2 | TRBV11-1 | . | CASSLMNRVGGGYTF | TGTGCCAGCAGCTTAATGAACAGGGTCGGCGGTGGCTACACCTTC
. | TRBJ1-2 | TRBV7-9 | TRBD1 | CASLQQGTGQVVGYTF | TGTGCCAGCCTCCAACAAGGGACAGGGCAAGTAGTGGGCTACACCTTC
. | TRBJ1-5 | TRBV27 | . | CASSLVGSMSPNQPQHF | TGTGCCAGCAGTCTGGTCGGCAGCATGAGCCCTAACCAGCCCCAGCATTTT
. | TRBJ2-5 | TRBV27 | . | CASSPALFGGTQYF | TGTGCCAGCAGCCCCGCCCTATTTGGCGGGACCCAGTACTTC
. | TRBJ1-2 | TRBV5-1 | . | CASSFEGKNGYTF | TGCGCCAGCAGCTTTGAGGGCAAGAATGGCTACACCTTC
. | TRBJ2-3 | TRBV18 | . | CASSPLRDTDTQYF | TGTGCCAGCTCACCGCTGAGAGACACAGATACGCAGTATTTT
. | TRBJ2-7 | TRBV5-4 | . | CASSSGRGFPSYEQYF | TGTGCCAGCAGCTCCGGTCGGGGTTTCCCCTCCTACGAGCAGTACTTC
. | TRBJ1-5 | TRBV30 | TRBD1 | CAWSLTGAQPQHF | TGTGCCTGGTCCCTCACAGGGGCTCAGCCCCAGCATTTT
few | TRBJ1-2 | TRBV7-2 | . | CASSLDNYGYTF | TGTGCCAGCAGCTTAGACAACTATGGCTACACCTTC
. | TRBJ1-2 | TRBV14 | TRBD1 | CASSQDVGQPNYGYTF | TGTGCCAGCAGCCAAGACGTGGGACAGCCTAACTATGGCTACACCTTC
. | TRBJ1-3 | TRBV6-5 | . | CASRVQSSGNTIYF | TGTGCCAGCAGGGTCCAGAGCTCTGGAAACACCATATATTTT
. | TRBJ1-1 | TRBV6-5 | TRBD1 | CASSYKQGARGAFF | TGTGCCAGCAGTTACAAGCAGGGGGCGCGAGGAGCTTTCTTT
. | TRBJ2-3 | TRBV9 | . | CASSPTRGSTTDTQYF | TGTGCCAGCAGCCCAACGAGGGGGTCAACCACAGATACGCAGTATTTT
once | TRBJ1-2 | TRBV6-5 | . | CASSLRGGLGYTF | TGTGCCAGCAGCCTCCGAGGCGGGTTGGGCTACACCTTC
. | TRBJ1-2 | TRBV11-2 | . | CASSLVGVGYTF | TGTGCCAGCAGCTTGGTCGGGGTTGGCTACACCTTC
. | TRBJ2-1 | TRBV11-2 | TRBD1 | CASSFLTGQGGFF | TGTGCCAGCAGCTTCCTCACAGGACAGGGGGGCTTCTTC